A single T cell receptor (beta chain) is shown here with its context. Antigen specificity is unknown. This specimen belongs to a study of T cell responses to AZD1222 COVID-19 vaccine. Trimming stripped 2 bases from V and 4 bases from J, with 17 bases between. Per germline, CDR1 MNHNS and CDR2 SASEGT. The CDR3 is made up of 16 amino acids. The study's findings and limits: Unmutated variant regions are reportedly targeted by nearly half of spike-specific TCRs.

Using immunoSEQ multiplex PCR, the repertoire was profiled, and TCRdb retains in-frame clones only, with some absent. The sample lists under 200,000 clones; more than 85% were seen once. The sample here was peripheral blood, taken on day 0 of AZD1222 vaccination. The V call is TRBV6-1, the J call TRBJ1-2, with D possibly TRBD1 on 5 matching bases. The sequence came from an adult in good health. The CDR3 here is CASSELRTGRAYGYTF. The CDR3 DNA follows: TGTGCCAGCAGTGAACTCAGGACCGGCAGGGCCTATGGCTACACCTTC.